Below, one T cell receptor beta chain is given with its context. Its cognate antigen is unknown. The primer mix had 60 Vbeta and 13 Jbeta primers. Here immunoSEQ multiplex PCR was the method, and the copy in TCRdb shows in-frame clones only, minus some. In the table there are about 170,000 clones, more than 60% of which are singletons. The data were obtained in a study of cytomegalovirus exposure and HLA in healthy donors. This CDR3 spans 13 amino acids. With V trimmed by 7 bases and J by 5 bases, 3 bases remained unmatched. CDR1 and CDR2 (germline): LGHNT, FRNRAP. Whole-study results and caveats: There were reportedly fewer N-insertions in an Asian-associated ancestry cluster than the roughly 670-donor mean, in a later analysis. A later analysis found most CMV-associated TCR beta chains apparently HLA-restricted. Sequencing depth roughly uniform across donors was assumed in presence/absence analyses.

Sampled while nominally healthy, donors likely had unrecorded immune exposures. The receptor was derived from a woman between 50 and 59 years old in good health and CMV-seropositive. J is TRBJ2-3 and V is TRBV12-5; 10 nucleotides line up with TRBD2. Sequenced sample: PBMCs. The DNA of the CDR3 is TGTGCTAGTGAGCGGGGGGGCGGAGATACGCAGTATTTT. Its protein is CASERGGGDTQYF.